At least ten counts were recorded for the clone carrying this TCR beta chain. TCR alpha and beta CDR3 regions were amplified from RNA using iRepertoire nested multiplex PCR. For one-step reverse transcription and amplification, 100-400 ng of tissue mRNA or PBMC total RNA was used. TCRdb processed the multiplex PCR reads anew with MiXCR; each CDR3 protein has one entry. The table lists fewer than 250,000 distinct CDR3 sequences, 25% to 35% of them singletons. This record comes from a study of glioma-infiltrating T cells. The TCR was taken from a human donor with low-grade glioma or glioblastoma, undergoing nonglioma brain surgery, or in good health (not recorded which). Sequencing was performed on glioma tissue, nonneoplastic brain tissue, or PBMCs (not recorded which).

Here the CDR3 DNA reads TGTGCCAGCAGTTGGGGGGGGTCTAGCGGCAATGAGCAGTTCTTC. Amino acid sequence: CASSWGGSSGNEQFF. V gene TRBV6-2 or TRBV6-3 combines with J gene TRBJ2-1, with 7 bases matching TRBD2. J lost 6 bases, V lost 4 bases, and 9 bases had no gene match. This CDR3 region has 15 residues. Germline V CDR1 and CDR2: MNHEY, SVGEGT.